What follows are 27 T cell receptor beta chains derived from one specimen sequenced in a study of T cell responses to AZD1222 COVID-19 vaccine. Here immunoSEQ multiplex PCR was the method, and the copy in TCRdb shows in-frame clones only, minus some. The profile shows 110,000 to 150,000 clones, approximately 91% of them singletons. The specimen comprised peripheral blood, sampled on day 0 of AZD1222 vaccination. The receptors shown here come from an adult in good health.

V is TRBV5-1 and J is TRBJ1-3; maybe TRBD1 (5 bases). This CDR3 has 15 residues. Germline CDR1 and CDR2: SGHRS and YFSETQ. V dropped 4 bases and J dropped 4 bases, with 15 bases sitting between them. The CDR3 DNA sequence: TGCGCCAGCAGCGCGCTAGGGGCTGGGGGAAACACCATATATTTT. Encoded protein: CASSALGAGGNTIYF. Full variable domain (remainder filled in from reference TRBV5-1 and TRBJ1-3): KAGVTQTPRYLIKTRGQQVTLSCSPISGHRSVSWYQQTPGQGLQFLFEYFSETQRNKGNFPGRFSGRQFSNSRSEMNVSTLELGDSALYLCASSALGAGGNTIYFGEGSWLTVV.

The chain links TRBV15 to TRBJ1-1, with D possibly being TRBD1 (5 bases). V lost 1 base and J 6 bases, leaving 18 bases between the germline ends. The CDR3 covers 16 residues. Germline V gene sequence: CDR1 LNHNV, CDR2 YYDKDF (reference sequence). The CDR3 protein is CATSRGMPREGSEAFF. The DNA for the CDR3 is TGTGCCACCAGCAGAGGTATGCCCAGGGAGGGTTCTGAAGCTTTCTTT.

The rearrangement uses TRBV7-9 and TRBJ2-1; 8 nucleotides match TRBD2. The J segment lost 3 bases and the V segment lost 1 base, leaving 5 bases of the junction unmatched. Looked up from germline, CDR1 is SEHNR and CDR2 is FQNEAQ (reference sequence). The CDR3 loop spans 16 amino acids. The CDR3 DNA sequence: TGTGCCAGCAGCTTAGTCGGGCTAGCGGGCTACAATGAGCAGTTCTTC. Protein sequence: CASSLVGLAGYNEQFF.

This sequence joins TRBV7-9 and TRBJ1-2, with 7 bases lining up with TRBD1. CDR1 and CDR2 (germline): SEHNR, FQNEAQ (reference sequence). The CDR3 covers 14 residues. The V segment lost 3 bases and the J segment 4 bases; nucleotides outside the gene matches: 5. CDR3 amino acids: CASSLGQRTYGYTF. In DNA form, the CDR3 reads TGTGCCAGCAGCTTGGGACAGCGCACCTATGGCTACACCTTC.

The chain combines TRBV20-1 with TRBJ1-1, with D uncertain. The CDR3 consists of 11 residues. Germline V gene lookup returns CDR1 DFQATT and CDR2 SNEGSKA (reference sequence). V lost 2 bases to trimming and J lost 7 bases, with 8 bases between them. CDR3 amino acids: CSARSSGEAFF. The CDR3 nucleotides read TGCAGTGCTAGAAGTAGTGGTGAAGCTTTCTTT.

The chain uses TRBV6-6 and TRBJ2-1; the D gene is possibly TRBD2 (5 bases). This CDR3 region has 14 residues. Germline V lookup: CDR1 MNHNY, CDR2 SVGAGI (reference sequence). Trimming removed 8 bases from V and 5 bases from J, with 16 bases in between. The CDR3 protein is CASRGGLDNNEQFF. CDR3 sequence (DNA): TGTGCCAGCCGAGGAGGACTTGATAACAATGAGCAGTTCTTC.

This clone was found a few times. The chain couples TRBV5-1 to TRBJ1-4, with no clear D. The germline V and J ends were trimmed by 2 bases and 5 bases, with 10 bases remaining between them. In germline, CDR1 is SGHRS, CDR2 YFSETQ. CDR3 length: 14 amino acids. The CDR3 here is CASSLTRPNEKLFF. CDR3 in DNA: TGCGCCAGCAGCTTAACAAGGCCAAATGAAAAACTGTTTTTT.

The chain joins TRBV19 to TRBJ2-2; D not certain. V dropped 3 bases and J dropped 0 bases, with 8 bases sitting between them. The CDR3 is made up of 15 amino acids. Per the germline V gene, CDR1 is LNHDA and CDR2 is SQIVND (reference sequence). CDR3 region: CASSIGSANTGELFF. The CDR3 DNA sequence: TGTGCCAGTAGTATCGGTTCCGCGAACACCGGGGAGCTGTTTTTT.

The chain joins TRBV30 to TRBJ2-1; D unresolved. CDR1 GTSNPN and CDR2 SVGIG come from the germline V gene (reference sequence). The CDR3 spans 12 residues. Trimming removed 0 bases from V and 4 bases from J, with 4 bases in between. CDR3 bases: TGTGCCTGGAGTGTTGAGTACAATGAGCAGTTCTTC. Translating gives CAWSVEYNEQFF.

The genes are TRBV29-1 and TRBJ1-2; D is possibly TRBD1 (6 bases). Germline V gene data show CDR1 as SQVTM and CDR2 as ANQGSEA. V lost 2 bases to trimming and J lost 3 bases, with 13 bases between them. CDR3 length equals 14 residues. For the CDR3, the DNA is TGCAGCGTTGAATATAACAGGGAGGACTATGGCTACACCTTC. This translates into CSVEYNREDYGYTF.

This chain uses TRBV4-1 with TRBJ2-2; tentatively, D is TRBD1 or TRBD2 (5 bases each). V dropped 6 bases and J dropped 0 bases, with 8 bases sitting between them. This CDR3 contains 14 residues. Germline CDR1 reads MGHRA; CDR2 reads YSYEKL. CDR3 sequence (DNA): TGCGCCAGCAGGGGACGGGCGAACACCGGGGAGCTGTTTTTT. Its translation is CASRGRANTGELFF.

The J gene is TRBJ2-7, the V gene TRBV19, with D unresolved. From germline, CDR1 is LNHDA and CDR2 SQIVND (reference sequence). The CDR3 has 15 amino acids. With 5 bases removed from V and 2 bases from J, the gap between germline ends came to 16 bases. The CDR3 bases are TGTGCCAGTAGTCCCACCTGGACGGCAACCTACGAGCAGTACTTC. It translates to CASSPTWTATYEQYF.

A note on this clone: The junction differs from germline at one of its ends, possibly a read error. CDR3 region: CASSMVPPESLYGYAF. The CDR3 nucleotides read TGTGCCAGTAGTATGGTCCCCCCGGAGAGTCTCTATGGCTACGCCTTC. The J gene is TRBJ1-2, the V gene TRBV19; D gene ambiguous. Germline CDR1 LNHDA, CDR2 SQIVND (reference sequence). The CDR3 has 16 residues.

This chain connects TRBV3-1 (or the pseudogene TRBV3-2) to TRBJ2-5; D tentatively fits TRBD1 or TRBD2 (6 bases each). The V end was cut by 0 bases, the J end by 0 bases, with 17 bases between. Germline V lookup: CDR1 LGHDT, CDR2 YNNKEL (reference sequence). CDR3 length equals 18 residues. DNA for the CDR3: TGTGCCAGCAGCCAAGAAGGAAGGGGGGCCAAGTACCAAGAGACCCAGTACTTC. This encodes CASSQEGRGAKYQETQYF.

This clone appeared a few times. This chain uses TRBV11-3 with TRBJ2-5, with 7 bases aligning to TRBD2. In germline, CDR1 is SGHNT, CDR2 YENEEA. CDR3 length: 18 residues. J gave up 2 bases and V 1 base, and 13 bases lay outside the gene matches. The CDR3 DNA follows: TGTGCCAGCAGCTTAGGTCCCCAGCGGGAAGGGTTACAAGAGACCCAGTACTTC. The encoded protein is CASSLGPQREGLQETQYF.

The sample holds one count of this clone. The V gene is TRBV28, the J gene TRBJ2-1; 11 bases map to TRBD2. The trim removed 3 bases at V and 7 bases at J, leaving 14 bases unmatched. Germline V CDR1 and CDR2: MDHEN, SYDVKM. This CDR3 is 18 amino acids long. The CDR3 DNA is TGTGCCAGCAGTTTCCTGGAGCTAGCGGGAGGTGTATGGAATGAGCAGTTCTTC. Translated, it gives CASSFLELAGGVWNEQFF.

This sequence joins TRBV7-2 and TRBJ2-2, with 8 bases fitting TRBD2. The CDR3 has 15 residues. The germline V gene has CDR1 SGHTA and CDR2 FQGNSA. V lost 1 base, J lost 7 bases, and 5 bases stayed unmatched. CDR3 DNA sequence: TGTGCCAGCAGCTTAGTTTTCGCGGGAGGCGGGGAGCTGTTTTTT. Encoded protein: CASSLVFAGGGELFF.

The V call is TRBV4-2, the J call TRBJ2-5, with 9 bases fitting TRBD2. The CDR3 runs 17 residues. Germline values: CDR1 LGHNA, CDR2 YNFKEQ. The junction had 10 bases not matched to a gene; V was cut back by 1 base and J by 4 bases. In DNA form, the CDR3 reads TGTGCCAGCAGCCAAGTATCTAGCGGGGAAGGGGTAGAGACCCAGTACTTC. It translates to CASSQVSSGEGVETQYF.

The chain employs TRBV10-3 and TRBJ1-3; D is ambiguous. The germline gives CDR1 ENHRY, CDR2 SYGVKD. The CDR3 sequence is 13 residues long. V was clipped by 6 bases and J by 2 bases, with 8 bases between them. The CDR3 is CAIRGIAGNTIYF. DNA of the CDR3: TGTGCCATCAGAGGGATTGCTGGAAACACCATATATTTT.

The chain is built from TRBV5-6 and TRBJ1-2; D is perhaps TRBD1 (5 bases). This CDR3 region has 17 residues. In germline, CDR1 is SGHDT, CDR2 YYEEEE. V dropped 1 base and J dropped 2 bases, with 18 bases sitting between them. This CDR3 is CASSLNSRGILNYGYTF. The CDR3 nucleotides read TGTGCCAGCAGCTTGAACAGTAGGGGCATTCTGAACTATGGCTACACCTTC.

The rearrangement links TRBV15 to TRBJ2-5; the D is unclear. Germline V lookup: CDR1 LNHNV, CDR2 YYDKDF (reference sequence). The CDR3 sequence is 15 residues long. V shed 5 bases and J shed 1 base, with 14 bases lying between them. In nucleotides, the CDR3 is TGTGCCACCAGCGCTGACACCTGGCCCCAAGAGACCCAGTACTTC. Its protein product is CATSADTWPQETQYF.

The chain links TRBV7-9 to TRBJ1-3; D is uncertain. Germline-derived CDR1 and CDR2 are SEHNR and FQNEAQ (reference sequence). The V gene lost 1 base and the J gene lost 0 bases, with 4 bases spanning the gap. CDR3 length: 14 residues. CDR3 bases: TGTGCCAGCAGCTTAGTCGCCTCTGGAAACACCATATATTTT. It translates to CASSLVASGNTIYF.

The chain links TRBV19 to TRBJ2-7; 9 bases map to TRBD1. Trimming removed 4 bases from V and 3 bases from J; junction bases left unmatched: 7. The germline V gene has CDR1 LNHDA and CDR2 SQIVND (reference sequence). CDR3 length: 15 residues. The CDR3 DNA reads TGTGCCAGTAGTACCGGGACAGGGAGAGGCTACGAGCAGTACTTC. Translation: CASSTGTGRGYEQYF.

The CDR3 sequence is CASRPGGDYNEQFF. For the CDR3, the DNA is TGTGCCAGCAGGCCGGGGGGAGACTACAATGAGCAGTTCTTC. The chain joins TRBV6-5 to TRBJ2-1, with TRBD2 matching over 7 bases. Germline CDR1 MNHEY, CDR2 SVGAGI. With V trimmed by 6 bases and J by 3 bases, 5 bases remained unmatched. The CDR3 runs 14 residues.

The V and J genes are TRBV27 and TRBJ1-1; D remains unclear. V lost 1 base, J lost 4 bases, and 10 bases lay in between. This CDR3 region has 14 residues. Germline CDR1 and CDR2: MNHEY and SMNVEV (reference sequence). The CDR3 DNA reads TGTGCCAGCAGTTTATTCTGGGTCGGCACTGAAGCTTTCTTT. It encodes CASSLFWVGTEAFF.

This sequence joins TRBV4-2 and TRBJ1-1; the D gene is possibly TRBD1 (5 bases). The CDR3 length is 16 residues. V lost 1 base to trimming and J lost 4 bases, with 16 bases between them. Germline V lookup: CDR1 LGHNA, CDR2 YNFKEQ. As DNA, the CDR3 is TGTGCCAGCAGCCAAGCTGCCCAGGGACGACTCACTGAAGCTTTCTTT. Its protein product is CASSQAAQGRLTEAFF.

The V and J genes are TRBV7-3 and TRBJ1-4, with unresolved D. The ends were cut back, 2 bases at V and 3 bases at J, with 10 bases in the middle. The CDR3 runs to 15 residues. The germline CDR1 and CDR2 sequences are SGHTA and FQGTGA. CDR3 nucleotides: TGTGCCAGCAGCTTAGGTCCGGGCTCTAATGAAAAACTGTTTTTT. Encoded protein: CASSLGPGSNEKLFF. Together with reference TRBV7-3 and TRBJ1-4, the CDR3 gives the full variable domain: GAGVSQTPSNKVTEKGKYVELRCDPISGHTALYWYRQSLGQGPEFLIYFQGTGAADDSGLPNDRFFAVRPEGSVSTLKIQRTERGDSAVYLCASSLGPGSNEKLFFGSGTQLSVL.